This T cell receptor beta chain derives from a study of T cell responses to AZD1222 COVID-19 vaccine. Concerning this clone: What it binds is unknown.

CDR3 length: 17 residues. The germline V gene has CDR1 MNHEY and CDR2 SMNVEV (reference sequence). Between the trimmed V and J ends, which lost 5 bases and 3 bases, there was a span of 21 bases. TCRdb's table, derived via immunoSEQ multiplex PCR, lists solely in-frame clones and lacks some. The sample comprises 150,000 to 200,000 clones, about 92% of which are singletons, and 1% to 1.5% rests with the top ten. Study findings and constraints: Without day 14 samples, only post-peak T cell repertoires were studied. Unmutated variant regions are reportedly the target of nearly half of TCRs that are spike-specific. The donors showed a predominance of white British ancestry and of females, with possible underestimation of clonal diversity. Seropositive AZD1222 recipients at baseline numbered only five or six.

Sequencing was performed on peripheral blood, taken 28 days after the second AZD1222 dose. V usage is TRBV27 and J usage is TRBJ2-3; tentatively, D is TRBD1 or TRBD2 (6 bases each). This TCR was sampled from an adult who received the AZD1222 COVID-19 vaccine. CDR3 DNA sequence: TGTGCCAGCAGTCTTGGGGGGCTAGTGAGTGGGACAGATACGCAGTATTTT. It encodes CASSLGGLVSGTDTQYF.